The T cell receptor (beta chain) described here comes from a study of response to subunit inactivated influenza vaccine. Study findings and constraints: The authors proposed limited new T cell recruitment per seasonal influenza vaccination.

TCRdb used MiXCR to reprocess the RT-PCR reads, holding one entry per CDR3 protein. The table has roughly 170,000 distinct CDR3 sequences, 9.2% seen once. This clonotype was seen many times. Its specificity is not known. J was trimmed by 6 bases and V by 2 bases; bases with no gene match: 12. CDR3 length: 17 residues. Germline CDR1 and CDR2: SGHTA and FQGNSA. This material consisted of non-naive T cells sorted from PBMCs, taken on the day of vaccination. The clonotype comes from a man between 45 and 60 years old who received an inactivated influenza vaccine. This rearrangement joins TRBV7-2 to TRBJ2-1, with 8 bases aligning to TRBD2. CDR3 sequence: CASSLSFGGASLNEQFF. The CDR3 bases are TGTGCCAGCAGCTTAAGTTTCGGGGGGGCTAGTCTCAATGAGCAGTTCTTC. The full variable domain, with the rest looked up from reference TRBV7-2 and TRBJ2-1, is GAGVSQSPSNKVTEKGKDVELRCDPISGHTALYWYRQSLGQGLEFLIYFQGNSAPDKSGLPSDRFSAERTGGSVSTLTIQRTQQEDSAVYLCASSLSFGGASLNEQFFGPGTRLTVL.